This section outlines one T cell receptor beta chain sequence together with its context. This entry is derived from a study of blood T cell repertoires in COVID-19. The overall study: PBMCs, B-cell-depleted T cells, or T cells provided the cDNA or gDNA that made up the material.

Per the study methods: Estimation of nucleated cell counts relied on the amplification of reference gene primers. The assay was immunoSEQ multiplex PCR, and TCRdb's table has in-frame clones only and misses some. Clone size and the V and J calls come from that table; the DNA yielded D and trimming. This sample has 140,000 to 150,000 clones, with roughly 85% found just once. The germline gives CDR1 SGHNT, CDR2 YENEEA. This CDR3 region has 16 residues. The junction had 4 bases not matched to a gene; V was cut back by 6 bases and J by 4 bases. The TCR was taken from a human donor with acute or convalescent COVID-19. The donor label of this sample is uncertain. The chain combines TRBV11-3 with TRBJ2-3; the match to TRBD2 covers 16 bases. Sample: peripheral blood. The DNA for the CDR3 is TGTGCCAGCAGTTCCGGGACTAGCGGGAGGGCAGATACGCAGTATTTT. Its translation: CASSSGTSGRADTQYF.